This entry concerns a single T cell receptor beta chain. This specimen comes from a study of regulatory T cells in long-lasting Graves disease. Sample time point: newly diagnosed GD, antithyroid drugs for less than 3 months. Making the TCR library involved RNA that had been extracted from PBMCs. Graves' disease diagnoses used American Thyroid Association guidelines. CDR3 length: 15 residues. V was trimmed by 2 bases and J by 0 bases, leaving 8 bases between them. Combining iRepertoire HTBI primers with Arm-PCR of CDR3 regions, the authors built TCR beta libraries. TCRdb recomputed calls from the multiplex PCR reads with MiXCR, one row per CDR3 protein. The sample has 300,000 to 400,000 distinct CDR3 sequences; about a sixth are singletons.

This chain connects TRBV12-3 or TRBV12-4 to TRBJ2-1; unclear D gene. The clonotype comes from a female donor with Graves disease. The sequencing here drew on peripheral blood mononuclear cells (PBMCs), taken at new diagnosis, from a patient treated with antithyroid drugs. CDR3: CASSLQISSYNEQFF. The DNA for the CDR3 is TGTGCCAGCAGTTTACAGATAAGCTCCTACAATGAGCAGTTCTTC.